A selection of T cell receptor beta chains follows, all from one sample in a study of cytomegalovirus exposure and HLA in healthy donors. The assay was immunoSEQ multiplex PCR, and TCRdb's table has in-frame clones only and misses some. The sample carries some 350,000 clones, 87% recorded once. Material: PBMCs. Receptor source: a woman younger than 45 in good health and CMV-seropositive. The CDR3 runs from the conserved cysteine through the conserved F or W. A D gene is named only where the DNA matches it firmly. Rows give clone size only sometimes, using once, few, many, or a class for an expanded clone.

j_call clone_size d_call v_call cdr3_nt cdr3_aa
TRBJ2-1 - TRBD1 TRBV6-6 TGTGCCAGCAGTTACGAGACAGGGTTCTCCAATGAGCAGTTCTTC CASSYETGFSNEQFF
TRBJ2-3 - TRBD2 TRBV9 TGTGCCAGCAGCGTAGGATCAAGCGGGGGGGGCACAGATACGCAGTATTTT CASSVGSSGGGTDTQYF
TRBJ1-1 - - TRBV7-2 TGTGCCAGCAGGGGGCCTGAAGCTTTCTTT CASRGPEAFF
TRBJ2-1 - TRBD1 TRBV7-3 TGTGCCAGCAGCAGCGTAGGGACAGGGGTCAATGAGCAGTTCTTC CASSSVGTGVNEQFF
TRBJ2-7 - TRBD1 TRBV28 TGTGCCAGCAGTAAGTTACTGGGACAGCCCGTCTACGAGCAGTACTTC CASSKLLGQPVYEQYF
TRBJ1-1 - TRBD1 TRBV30 TGTGCCAGTTACCGGGACAGGGGGAGCGTGGGCACTGAAGCTTTCTTT CASYRDRGSVGTEAFF
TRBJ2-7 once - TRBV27 TGTGCCAGCAGTTTGCCAGGGAACTACGAGCAGTACTTC CASSLPGNYEQYF
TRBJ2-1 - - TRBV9 TGTGCCAGCAGCGTAGTAGGCGGATACTCCTACAATGAGCAGTTCTTC CASSVVGGYSYNEQFF
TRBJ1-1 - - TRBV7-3 TGTGCCAGCAGCTTAACTGGGACAACGAACACTGAAGCTTTCTTT CASSLTGTTNTEAFF
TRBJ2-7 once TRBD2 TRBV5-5 TGTGCCAGCAGCTTGGGACTAGCGGGGCTCTACGAGCAGTACTTC CASSLGLAGLYEQYF
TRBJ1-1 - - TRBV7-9 TGTGCCAGCAGCTTAGTCCTGGGAATAGAGGCTTTCTTT CASSLVLGIEAFF
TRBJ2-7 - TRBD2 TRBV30 TGTGCCTGGAGTATCGGACTAGCGGGAGGCTACGAGCAGTACTTC CAWSIGLAGGYEQYF
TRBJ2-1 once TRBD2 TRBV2 TGTGCCAGCAGTAGGGCGGCGGGAGGTATTTATGAGCAGTTCTTC CASSRAAGGIYEQFF
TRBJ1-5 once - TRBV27 TGTGCCAGCAGTTCCGGGGTCAATCAGCCCCAGCATTTT CASSSGVNQPQHF
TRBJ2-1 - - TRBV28 TGTGCCAGCAGCCCAGGGGGGGAGCTTAGCTATGAGCAGTTCTTC CASSPGGELSYEQFF
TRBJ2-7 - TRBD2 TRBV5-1 TGCGCCAGCAGCTTGGATAGCGGGGCCTACGAGCAGTACTTC CASSLDSGAYEQYF
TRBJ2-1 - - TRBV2 TGTGCCAGCAGTGAAGGCTCGGGAACATGGAATGAGCAGTTCTTC CASSEGSGTWNEQFF
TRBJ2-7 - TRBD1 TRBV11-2 TGTGCCAGCAGGCAGGGGGCCTCCTACGAGCAGTACTTC CASRQGASYEQYF
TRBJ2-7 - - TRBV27 TGTGCCAGCAGCCTACTACAACCTCCCTACGAGCAGTACTTC CASSLLQPPYEQYF